The 18 T cell receptor beta chains given below trace back to one sample, sequenced in a study of regulatory T cells in long-lasting Graves disease. The time point denotes: newly diagnosed GD, antithyroid drugs for less than 3 months. RNA isolated from PBMCs was used to make the TCR library. Building the TCR beta libraries relied on iRepertoire HTBI primers, and CDR3 regions underwent Arm-PCR. TCRdb analysed the multiplex PCR reads with MiXCR anew, one entry per CDR3 protein. The sample records some 340,000 distinct CDR3 sequences, roughly 12% being singletons. The data were also submitted as part of a second study, on T cells in Graves' hyperthyroidism and ophthalmopathy.

The sample was peripheral blood mononuclear cells (PBMCs), taken at new diagnosis, from a patient treated with antithyroid drugs. The receptors derive from a woman aged 18-29 years with Graves disease.

This clonotype was recorded many times. The rearrangement links TRBV9 to TRBJ2-5; 7 nucleotides line up with TRBD1. With V trimmed by 3 bases and J by 8 bases, 10 bases remained unmatched. The CDR3 extends over 14 amino acids. Germline V gene sequence: CDR1 SGDLS, CDR2 YYNGEE. This CDR3 is CASSGFGQDTTQYF. CDR3 nucleotides: TGTGCCAGCAGCGGTTTTGGACAGGACACAACCCAGTACTTC.

This clonotype was found many times. The chain couples TRBV20-1 to TRBJ1-5; D is perhaps TRBD1 (5 bases). Per the germline V gene, CDR1 is DFQATT and CDR2 is SNEGSKA (reference sequence). The germline V and J ends were trimmed by 6 bases and 3 bases, with 21 bases remaining between them. This CDR3 comprises 16 residues. The CDR3 nucleotides are TGCAGTGCCACAGAAGGCAGGGTCTTCCTCAATCAGCCCCAGCATTTT. Amino acid sequence: CSATEGRVFLNQPQHF.

There are many counts of this clonotype. This CDR3 is CATSPGTSGEQYV. The CDR3 nucleotides are TGTGCTACCAGCCCCGGGACTAGCGGCGAGCAGTACGTC. This sequence joins TRBV6-1 and TRBJ2-7; 11 nucleotides match TRBD2. Looked up from germline, CDR1 is MNHNS and CDR2 is SASEGT. This CDR3 is 13 amino acids long.

This clonotype was seen only a few times. J is TRBJ2-1 and V is TRBV7-9; no clear D. The CDR3 runs to 20 residues. Deletions cut 5 bases from V and 7 bases from J, with 33 bases between. Per the germline V gene, CDR1 is SEHNR and CDR2 is FQNEAQ (reference sequence). As DNA, the CDR3 is TGTGCCAGCAGCCAAGATGAGATAGAAATTAGATTGAATGGGAAAAATGAGCAGTTCTTC. It translates to CASSQDEIEIRLNGKNEQFF.

The sample holds many counts of this clonotype. The chain is built from TRBV20-1 and TRBJ2-7, with D possibly being TRBD2 (5 bases). The V gene lost 3 bases and the J gene lost 1 base, with 10 bases spanning the gap. Germline V CDR1 and CDR2: DFQATT, SNEGSKA (reference sequence). The CDR3 extends over 13 amino acids. CDR3: CSARILESYEQYF. In nucleotides, the CDR3 is TGCAGTGCTAGGATACTAGAGTCCTACGAGCAGTACTTC.

This clonotype was detected many times. The CDR3 nucleotides read TGTGCCAGCAGTGAATCGGACAGGGGCTGGTCCACTGAAGCTTTCTTT. It is translated as CASSESDRGWSTEAFF. The chain recombines TRBV25-1 with TRBJ1-1; 9 bases match TRBD1. The CDR3 length is 16 residues. The J segment lost 4 bases and the V segment lost 1 base, leaving 7 bases of the junction unmatched. Germline V gives CDR1 MGHDK, CDR2 SYGVNS.

This clonotype was found many times. The chain couples TRBV28 to TRBJ2-2; D assignment may be TRBD1 or TRBD2 (6 bases each). The CDR3 totals 16 residues. With 7 bases removed from V and 5 bases from J, the gap between germline ends came to 20 bases. Germline-derived CDR1 and CDR2 are MDHEN and SYDVKM. The CDR3: CASNPTGTFKTGELFF. The CDR3 nucleotides read TGTGCCAGCAACCCTACAGGGACTTTCAAGACCGGGGAGCTGTTTTTT. Complete variable domain (other parts from reference TRBV28 and TRBJ2-2): DVKVTQSSRYLVKRTGEKVFLECVQDMDHENMFWYRQDPGLGLRLIYFSYDVKMKEKGDIPEGYSVSREKKERFSLILESASTNQTSMYLCASNPTGTFKTGELFFGEGSRLTVL.

This clonotype turned up a few times. The chain combines TRBV15 with TRBJ2-6; D possibly corresponds to TRBD2 (7 bases). In germline, CDR1 is LNHNV, CDR2 YYDKDF (reference sequence). The CDR3 is 18 residues long. V lost 4 bases and J 0 bases, leaving 16 bases between the germline ends. The CDR3 region has the DNA TGTGCCACCAGCAATGGGGGCGGGAGCCTCTCTGGGGCCAACGTCCTGACTTTC. This sequence encodes CATSNGGGSLSGANVLTF.

This clonotype was observed many times. The chain combines TRBV20-1 with TRBJ2-3, with 9 positions matching TRBD1. V lost 6 bases to trimming and J lost 2 bases; unmatched junction nucleotides: 9. Germline CDR1 DFQATT, CDR2 SNEGSKA (reference sequence). The CDR3 is 15 residues long. The CDR3 here is CSATIWTGATDTQYF. The CDR3 nucleotides are TGCAGTGCGACGATCTGGACAGGGGCCACAGATACGCAGTATTTT.

In its sample, this clonotype was seen a few times. The chain couples TRBV5-5 to TRBJ2-7; possibly TRBD1 for D (5 bases). The CDR3 spans 16 residues. Germline V gives CDR1 SGHKS, CDR2 YYEKEE (reference sequence). V dropped 0 bases and J dropped 2 bases, with 15 bases sitting between them. For the CDR3, the DNA is TGTGCCAGCAGCTTGGGCGACCCAAGGGGCGCCTACGAGCAGTACTTC. It specifies CASSLGDPRGAYEQYF.

This clonotype was seen a handful of times. The chain recombines TRBV20-1 with TRBJ2-4; tentative D call: TRBD2 (5 bases). Trimming left V 5 bases short and J 2 bases short, with 13 bases between. This CDR3 is 14 amino acids long. Germline V CDR1 and CDR2: DFQATT, SNEGSKA (reference sequence). CDR3 DNA: TGCAGTGCTGCACGGAGCGGACCCAAAAACATTCAGTACTTC. Translated: CSAARSGPKNIQYF.

The chain employs TRBV6-1 and TRBJ2-5; 12 positions agree with TRBD2. The CDR3 runs to 17 residues. The germline CDR1 and CDR2 sequences are MNHNS and SASEGT. The trim removed 1 base at V and 2 bases at J, leaving 5 bases unmatched. The CDR3: CASSEERLAGVQETQYF. In DNA form, the CDR3 reads TGTGCCAGCAGTGAAGAGAGACTAGCGGGGGTACAAGAGACCCAGTACTTC.

This clonotype came up a few times. This chain connects TRBV9 to TRBJ2-3, with TRBD2 as a possible D gene (6 bases). V was cut by 0 bases and J by 11 bases, with 13 bases left in between. The CDR3 has 13 residues. Germline-derived CDR1 and CDR2 are SGDLS and YYNGEE. The chain's CDR3 is CASSVVLRGGQYF. The DNA for the CDR3 is TGTGCCAGCAGCGTAGTACTACGGGGAGGGCAGTATTTT.

This clonotype was seen a handful of times. The chain recombines TRBV5-6 with TRBJ1-4; D not certain. This CDR3 is built from 15 residues. CDR1 SGHDT and CDR2 YYEEEE come from the germline V gene. V was trimmed by 1 base and J by 8 bases, leaving 15 bases between them. Here the CDR3 reads CASSLYEGSREKLFF. CDR3 nucleotides: TGTGCCAGCAGCTTGTATGAAGGGTCAAGAGAAAAACTGTTTTTT.

The chain uses TRBV29-1 and TRBJ2-1; D may be TRBD2 (6 bases). CDR3 length: 11 amino acids. The V end lost 4 bases, the J end lost 13 bases, and 14 bases lay between the germline ends. Germline V CDR1 and CDR2: SQVTM, ANQGSEA. This chain's CDR3 is CSVGDGGLQFF. The CDR3 nucleotides read TGCAGCGTTGGGGATGGGGGACTTCAGTTCTTC.

V gene TRBV15 combines with J gene TRBJ2-1; D possibly corresponds to TRBD1 (5 bases). The CDR3 contains 13 residues. V was pared by 5 bases and J by 10 bases, with 15 bases between. Per germline, CDR1 LNHNV and CDR2 YYDKDF (reference sequence). This CDR3 reads CATSPTSGAEQFF. CDR3 coding DNA: TGTGCCACCAGCCCAACAAGTGGGGCGGAGCAGTTCTTC.

This clonotype appeared many times. The chain recombines TRBV7-2 with TRBJ2-1; perhaps TRBD1 as D (5 bases). V was trimmed by 4 bases and J by 7 bases, leaving 8 bases between them. Germline V gene lookup returns CDR1 SGHTA and CDR2 FQGNSA. CDR3 length: 12 residues. This CDR3 is CASSSGLNEQFF. In nucleotides, the CDR3 is TGTGCCAGCAGCTCAGGGTTGAATGAGCAGTTCTTC.

This clonotype was seen ten or more times. This chain uses TRBV20-1 with TRBJ2-5; D is undetermined. Trimming left V 2 bases short and J 4 bases short, with 8 bases between. CDR1 is DFQATT, CDR2 SNEGSKA, per germline (reference sequence). The CDR3 is 12 residues long. The CDR3 here is CSARTARETQYF. The DNA of the CDR3 is TGCAGTGCTAGAACTGCCAGAGAGACCCAGTACTTC.